Presented here are 26 T cell receptor beta chains from one specimen sequenced in a study of blood T cell repertoires in COVID-19 (dated by TCRdb to 2020 to 2021). The library relied on the immunoSEQ multiplex PCR assay. The clones in this table, taken by TCRdb from immuneACCESS, are in-frame only. Not every clone is retained; where verified, under half of the shortfall comes from an unresolved V gene, and the cause of the rest is unknown. This sample lists about 330,000 clones; more than 75% were detected once. The top ten clonotypes cover roughly 1% of the sample. Sequencing used PBMCs or T cells enriched from blood (not recorded which). The receptor source for this set is a woman aged 25 to 45 who had recovered from COVID-19.

The rearrangement uses TRBV18 and TRBJ2-3; 11 nucleotides align to TRBD2. This CDR3 has 18 amino acids. Germline CDR1 reads KGHSH; CDR2 reads LQKENI. The ends lost 5 bases at V and 1 base at J; junction bases unmatched: 11. The DNA for the CDR3 is TGTGCCAGCTCATCGAGACTAGCGGGGTCGAGGGGCACAGATACGCAGTATTTT. It yields the protein CASSSRLAGSRGTDTQYF.

The V and J genes are TRBV4-3 and TRBJ1-5; D call uncertain. Germline V CDR1 and CDR2: LGHNA, YSLEER. Trimming stripped 0 bases from V and 0 bases from J, with 9 bases between. CDR3 length: 16 amino acids. This chain's CDR3 is CASSQEAPYSNQPQHF. In DNA form, the CDR3 reads TGCGCCAGCAGCCAAGAGGCACCTTATAGCAATCAGCCCCAGCATTTT.

The V and J genes are TRBV5-1 and TRBJ1-5; the D gene is possibly TRBD1 (6 bases). The CDR3 is 15 residues long. Germline V gives CDR1 SGHRS, CDR2 YFSETQ. Trimming stripped 4 bases from V and 3 bases from J, with 14 bases between. This CDR3 is CASSGTGKPNQPQHF. The CDR3, as DNA: TGCGCCAGCAGCGGTACAGGGAAACCCAATCAGCCCCAGCATTTT.

The rearrangement joins TRBV9 to TRBJ2-7; D may be TRBD2 (6 bases). Germline CDR1 is SGDLS and CDR2 is YYNGEE. CDR3 length: 12 amino acids. The V and J ends lost 4 bases and 7 bases respectively, with 12 bases between them. In DNA form, the CDR3 reads TGTGCCAGCAGCAGATTGGCGGGGGAGCAGTACTTC. It specifies CASSRLAGEQYF.

This clone was detected a few times. The J gene is TRBJ1-1, the V gene TRBV5-4; D is possibly TRBD1 (6 bases). CDR1 is SGHNT, CDR2 YYREEE, per germline (reference sequence). CDR3 size: 14 residues. V shed 4 bases and J shed 4 bases, with 14 bases lying between them. CDR3 DNA: TGTGCCAGCAGCCACACCACAGGGACCACTGAAGCTTTCTTT. This translates into CASSHTTGTTEAFF.

The chain employs TRBV4-3 and TRBJ1-2; a weak D match, TRBD1 (6 bases). Trimming removed 0 bases at V and 4 bases at J, with 21 bases between. The CDR3 spans 18 residues. Germline CDR1 reads LGHNA; CDR2 reads YSLEER. CDR3 in amino acids: CASSQDPDVGGGSYGYTF. As DNA, the CDR3 is TGCGCCAGCAGCCAAGACCCCGATGTTGGGGGCGGGAGCTATGGCTACACCTTC.

The table lists this clone with a count of one. CDR3 sequence (DNA): TGTGCCAGCAGTGACGACAGTAAAGCTTTCTTT. This codes for CASSDDSKAFF. This chain uses TRBV28 with TRBJ1-1; TRBD1 might be the D (5 bases). The V end lost 5 bases, the J end lost 9 bases, and 10 bases lay between the germline ends. Germline V gives CDR1 MDHEN, CDR2 SYDVKM. This CDR3 is built from 11 residues.

This sequence joins TRBV5-1 and TRBJ1-6; D possibly corresponds to TRBD1 (5 bases). Germline CDR1 SGHRS, CDR2 YFSETQ. V lost 5 bases and J 5 bases, leaving 26 bases between the germline ends. The CDR3 is made up of 19 amino acids. The DNA of the CDR3 is TGCGCCAGCAGACCCGACAGAATACCAATCCTCGGAGATAATTCACCCCTCCACTTT. Amino acids: CASRPDRIPILGDNSPLHF.

This clone was seen a few times. V and J are TRBV5-4 and TRBJ2-3; 10 bases line up with TRBD2. The CDR3 totals 15 residues. Germline V gives CDR1 SGHNT, CDR2 YYREEE (reference sequence). V lost 0 bases, J lost 8 bases, and 6 bases stayed unmatched. CDR3 DNA sequence: TGTGCCAGCAGCTTGGGGACTAGCGGATCTACTACGCAGTATTTT. Its translation: CASSLGTSGSTTQYF.

The V and J genes are TRBV28 and TRBJ1-2, with 7 nucleotides matching TRBD1. Per germline, CDR1 MDHEN and CDR2 SYDVKM. This CDR3 comprises 14 residues. V lost 6 bases, J lost 6 bases, and 10 bases stayed unmatched. The DNA for the CDR3 is TGTGCCAGCAGAACTACAGGGGTTGGGAATGGCTACACCTTC. Translating gives CASRTTGVGNGYTF.

CDR3: CASSLDRVHYEQYF. DNA of the CDR3: TGTGCCAGCAGTTTGGACAGGGTTCACTACGAGCAGTACTTC. The V call is TRBV7-9, the J call TRBJ2-7; 8 nucleotides align to TRBD1. The germline gives CDR1 SEHNR, CDR2 FQNEAQ (reference sequence). The CDR3 covers 14 residues. V lost 6 bases and J lost 3; bases outside the gene matches: 7.

The V and J genes are TRBV28 and TRBJ1-2, with D perhaps TRBD1 (5 bases). In germline, CDR1 is MDHEN, CDR2 SYDVKM. The CDR3 totals 12 residues. Deletions cut 5 bases from V and 7 bases from J, with 11 bases between. CDR3 sequence reads: CASSRTNLGYTF. The CDR3 region has the DNA TGTGCCAGCAGTCGGACAAATCTTGGCTACACCTTC.

The V gene is TRBV14, the J gene TRBJ2-7; no clear D gene. Germline CDR1 SGHDN, CDR2 FVKESK. This CDR3 has 13 amino acids. V was trimmed by 0 bases and J by 3 bases, leaving 6 bases between them. CDR3 sequence (DNA): TGTGCCAGCAGCCAAGATAACGGCTACGAGCAGTACTTC. The encoded protein is CASSQDNGYEQYF. The full variable domain, in which reference TRBV14 and TRBJ2-7 provide the parts outside the CDR3, is EAGVTQFPSHSVIEKGQTVTLRCDPISGHDNLYWYRRVMGKEIKFLLHFVKESKQDESGMPNNRFLAERTGGTYSTLKVQPAELEDSGVYFCASSQDNGYEQYFGPGTRLTVT.

CDR3 loop: CASRPGQNSPLHF. The CDR3 nucleotides are TGTGCCAGCAGACCGGGACAGAATTCACCCCTCCACTTT. The rearrangement links TRBV28 to TRBJ1-6, with 7 bases fitting TRBD1. CDR3 length: 13 residues. CDR1 is MDHEN, CDR2 SYDVKM, per germline. Germline trimming cut 6 bases from V and 7 bases from J; bases unmatched to any gene: 3. The full variable domain, with the rest looked up from reference TRBV28 and TRBJ1-6, is DVKVTQSSRYLVKRTGEKVFLECVQDMDHENMFWYRQDPGLGLRLIYFSYDVKMKEKGDIPEGYSVSREKKERFSLILESASTNQTSMYLCASRPGQNSPLHFGNGTRLTVT.

The CDR3 region is CASGRVEYGYTF. The CDR3 DNA is TGTGCCAGCGGTAGAGTAGAGTACGGCTACACCTTC. The rearrangement links TRBV2 to TRBJ1-2; no firm D call. This CDR3 comprises 12 residues. Germline CDR1 SNHLY, CDR2 FYNNEI. The V gene lost 8 bases and the J gene lost 8 bases, with 15 bases spanning the gap.

The chain combines TRBV7-6 with TRBJ2-3; a weak D match, TRBD2 (6 bases). Trimming stripped 1 base from V and 0 bases from J, with 14 bases between. The CDR3 runs 17 residues. Germline assignment: CDR1 SGHVS and CDR2 FNYEAQ. CDR3 loop: CASSLGSWGVSTDTQYF. CDR3 DNA sequence: TGTGCCAGCAGCTTAGGGAGTTGGGGGGTGAGCACAGATACGCAGTATTTT.

This rearrangement joins TRBV9 to TRBJ2-2; 9 nucleotides match TRBD2. The V segment lost 0 bases and the J segment 7 bases; nucleotides outside the gene matches: 7. The CDR3 runs to 16 residues. CDR1 is SGDLS, CDR2 YYNGEE, per germline. CDR3 bases: TGTGCCAGCAGCGTAGGAGCGGGGGGCGGGGACGGGGAGCTGTTTTTT. It specifies CASSVGAGGGDGELFF. Full variable domain (missing parts from reference TRBV9 and TRBJ2-2): DSGVTQTPKHLITATGQRVTLRCSPRSGDLSVYWYQQSLDQGLQFLIQYYNGEERAKGNILERFSAQQFPDLHSELNLSSLELGDSALYFCASSVGAGGGDGELFFGEGSRLTVL.

This clone was seen a single time. The chain carries TRBV30 and TRBJ2-7; TRBD1 aligns across 9 bases. V lost 1 base, J lost 2 bases, and 6 bases stayed unmatched. The CDR3 has 15 residues. Per germline, CDR1 GTSNPN and CDR2 SVGIG (reference sequence). The CDR3 spells CAWSAGQGMTYEQYF. Here the CDR3 DNA reads TGTGCCTGGAGTGCTGGACAGGGGATGACCTACGAGCAGTACTTC.

This chain links TRBV4-2 with TRBJ1-4, with D possibly being TRBD1 (5 bases). Per the germline V gene, CDR1 is LGHNA and CDR2 is YNFKEQ. This CDR3 has 16 residues. The germline V and J ends were trimmed by 5 bases and 2 bases, with 15 bases remaining between them. The CDR3 DNA reads TGTGCCAGCAGCTCCGCTTTTGGGGCGACTAATGAAAAACTGTTTTTT. Translated: CASSSAFGATNEKLFF.

The CDR3, as DNA: TGTGCCAGCAGTTTTTCCTACCCGATCGGCTACACCTTC. The encoded protein is CASSFSYPIGYTF. The chain has TRBV27 and TRBJ1-2; D not resolved. CDR1 and CDR2 from the germline V gene are MNHEY and SMNVEV (reference sequence). CDR3 length equals 13 residues. V lost 3 bases, J lost 8 bases, and 13 bases lay in between.

The chain links TRBV12-2 to TRBJ2-4; the table's D call, TRBD1, has no DNA check behind it. TRBV12-2 is designated a pseudogene. The CDR3 is made up of 16 amino acids. The CDR3 DNA follows: TGTGCAAGTCGCTGCGGGACAGATCTAGCCAAAAACATTCAGTACTTC. It is translated as CASRCGTDLAKNIQYF.

As DNA, the CDR3 is TGTGCCAGCAGCTCCCGGGATGTGACTATCTCCGGGGAGCTGTTTTTT. Its translation is CASSSRDVTISGELFF. The chain employs TRBV7-9 and TRBJ2-2; tentatively, D is TRBD2 (5 bases). The CDR3 loop spans 16 amino acids. The germline CDR1 and CDR2 sequences are SEHNR and FQNEAQ (reference sequence). Trimming cost V 4 bases and J 6 bases, with 18 bases left between them.

The chain links TRBV13 to TRBJ1-2; 10 bases are shared with TRBD1. V was pared by 5 bases and J by 4 bases, with 13 bases of the junction left unmatched. The germline CDR1 and CDR2 sequences are PRHDT and FYEKMQ (reference sequence). The CDR3 has 17 amino acids. CDR3 residues: CASSGRDRGKEFYGYTF. The CDR3 DNA reads as TGTGCCAGCAGCGGTAGGGACAGGGGCAAGGAATTCTATGGCTACACCTTC.

The chain couples TRBV30 to TRBJ1-1; D is unresolved. The CDR3 extends over 12 amino acids. The V gene's germline CDR1 is GTSNPN and CDR2 SVGIG (reference sequence). Trimming removed 0 bases from V and 5 bases from J, with 7 bases in between. CDR3 amino acids: CAWSVRSTEAFF. CDR3 coding DNA: TGTGCCTGGAGTGTCAGGTCTACTGAAGCTTTCTTT.

This clone was recorded a few times. The chain joins TRBV18 to TRBJ2-7; possibly TRBD1 for D (5 bases). V was trimmed by 3 bases and J by 4 bases, leaving 13 bases between them. The V gene's germline CDR1 is KGHSH and CDR2 LQKENI. This CDR3 is built from 14 residues. CDR3 amino acids: CASSPRIGQYEQYF. Written as DNA, the CDR3 is TGTGCCAGCTCACCCCGGATTGGACAATACGAGCAGTACTTC.

This clone was picked up one time. The rearrangement uses TRBV7-9 and TRBJ1-4; TRBD1 agrees at 11 bases. CDR1 is SEHNR, CDR2 FQNEAQ, per germline (reference sequence). The CDR3 has 15 amino acids. V lost 1 base and J lost 8; bases outside the gene matches: 3. CDR3 residues: CASSLEGQGGEKLFF. The CDR3 DNA follows: TGTGCCAGCAGCTTAGAGGGACAGGGGGGAGAAAAACTGTTTTTT.